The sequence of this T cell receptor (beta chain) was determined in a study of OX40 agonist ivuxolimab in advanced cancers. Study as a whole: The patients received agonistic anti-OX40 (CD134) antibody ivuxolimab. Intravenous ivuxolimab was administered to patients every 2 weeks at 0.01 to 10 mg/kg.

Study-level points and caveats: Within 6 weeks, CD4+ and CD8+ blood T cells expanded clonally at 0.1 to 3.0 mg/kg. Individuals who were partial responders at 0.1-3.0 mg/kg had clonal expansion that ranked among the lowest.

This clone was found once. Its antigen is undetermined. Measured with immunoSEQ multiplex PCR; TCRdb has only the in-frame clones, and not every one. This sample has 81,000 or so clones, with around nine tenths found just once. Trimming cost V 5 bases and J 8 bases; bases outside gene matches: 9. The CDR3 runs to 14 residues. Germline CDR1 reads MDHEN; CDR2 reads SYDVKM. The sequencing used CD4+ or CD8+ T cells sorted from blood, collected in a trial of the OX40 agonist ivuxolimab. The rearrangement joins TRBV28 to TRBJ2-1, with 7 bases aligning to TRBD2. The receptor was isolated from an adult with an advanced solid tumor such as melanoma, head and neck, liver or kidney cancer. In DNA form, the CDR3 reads TGTGCCAGCAGTGTAGGGACTACGCCGGATGAGCAGTTCTTC. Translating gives CASSVGTTPDEQFF.